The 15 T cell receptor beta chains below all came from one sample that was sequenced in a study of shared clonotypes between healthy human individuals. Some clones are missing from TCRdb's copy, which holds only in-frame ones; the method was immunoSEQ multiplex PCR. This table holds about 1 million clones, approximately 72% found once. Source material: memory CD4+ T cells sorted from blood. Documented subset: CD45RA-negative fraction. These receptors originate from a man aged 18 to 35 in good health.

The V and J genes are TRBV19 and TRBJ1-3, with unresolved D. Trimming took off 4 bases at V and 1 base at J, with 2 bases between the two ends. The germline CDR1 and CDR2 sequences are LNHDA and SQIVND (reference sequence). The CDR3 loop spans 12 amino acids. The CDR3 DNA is TGTGCCAGTAGTAAATCTGGAAACACCATATATTTT. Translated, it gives CASSKSGNTIYF.

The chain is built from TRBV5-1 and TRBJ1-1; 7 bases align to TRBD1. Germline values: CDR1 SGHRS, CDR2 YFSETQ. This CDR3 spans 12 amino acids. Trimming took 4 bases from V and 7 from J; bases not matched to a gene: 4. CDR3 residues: CASSHDRVEAFF. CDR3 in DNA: TGCGCCAGCAGCCACGACAGGGTTGAAGCTTTCTTT.

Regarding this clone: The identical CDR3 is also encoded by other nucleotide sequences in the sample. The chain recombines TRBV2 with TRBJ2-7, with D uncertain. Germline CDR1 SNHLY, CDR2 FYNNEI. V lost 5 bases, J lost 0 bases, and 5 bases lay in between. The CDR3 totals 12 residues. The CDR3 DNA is TGTGCCAGCAGTTCTCTCTCCTACGAGCAGTACTTC. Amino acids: CASSSLSYEQYF.

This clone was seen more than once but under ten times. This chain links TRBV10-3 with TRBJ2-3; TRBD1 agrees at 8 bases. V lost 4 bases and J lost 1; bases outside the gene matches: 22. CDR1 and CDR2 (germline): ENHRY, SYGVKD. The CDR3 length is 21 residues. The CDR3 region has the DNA TGTGCCATCAGTGGCCCTGGGCAGGGGGCGCTGGGGCAGGGGGGCACAGATACGCAGTATTTT. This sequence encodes CAISGPGQGALGQGGTDTQYF.

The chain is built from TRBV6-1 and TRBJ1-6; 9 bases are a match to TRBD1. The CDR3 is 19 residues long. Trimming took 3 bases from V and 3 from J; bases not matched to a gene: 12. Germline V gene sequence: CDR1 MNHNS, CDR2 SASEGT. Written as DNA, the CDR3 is TGTGCCAGCAGTGATTCTCCGGGACAGGGATTCGACTATAATTCACCCCTCCACTTT. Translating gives CASSDSPGQGFDYNSPLHF.

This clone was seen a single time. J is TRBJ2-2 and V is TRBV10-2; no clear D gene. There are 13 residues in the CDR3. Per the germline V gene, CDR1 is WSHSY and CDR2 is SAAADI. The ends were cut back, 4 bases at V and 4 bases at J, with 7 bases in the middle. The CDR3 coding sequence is TGCGCCAGCAGTGGGGCGGCCACCGGGGAGCTGTTTTTT. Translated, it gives CASSGAATGELFF.

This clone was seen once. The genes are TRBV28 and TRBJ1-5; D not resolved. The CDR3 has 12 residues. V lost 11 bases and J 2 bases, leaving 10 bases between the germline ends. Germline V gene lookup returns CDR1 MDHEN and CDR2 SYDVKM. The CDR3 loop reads CALGSGNQPQHF. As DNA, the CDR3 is TGTGCCTTGGGTTCTGGCAATCAGCCCCAGCATTTT.

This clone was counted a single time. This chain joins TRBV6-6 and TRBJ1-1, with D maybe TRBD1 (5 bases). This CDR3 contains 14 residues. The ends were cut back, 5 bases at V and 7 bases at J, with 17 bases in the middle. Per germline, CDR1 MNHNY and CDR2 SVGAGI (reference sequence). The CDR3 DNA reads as TGTGCCAGCAGTCGGGATAGGGGAGCGGTTGAAGCTTTCTTT. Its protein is CASSRDRGAVEAFF.

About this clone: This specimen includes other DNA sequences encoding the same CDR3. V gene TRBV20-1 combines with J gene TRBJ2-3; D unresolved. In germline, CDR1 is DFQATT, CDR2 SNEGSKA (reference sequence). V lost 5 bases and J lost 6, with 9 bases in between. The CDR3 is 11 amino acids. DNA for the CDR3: TGCAGTGCTCCCCTGGGGGATACGCAGTATTTT. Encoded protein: CSAPLGDTQYF.

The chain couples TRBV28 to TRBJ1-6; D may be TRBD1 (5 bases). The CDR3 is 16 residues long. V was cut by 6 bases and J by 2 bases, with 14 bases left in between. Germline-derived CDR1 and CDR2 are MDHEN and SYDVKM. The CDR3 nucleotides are TGTGCCAGCAGCTCGAGGAGAGGGGCCTATAATTCACCCCTCCACTTT. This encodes CASSSRRGAYNSPLHF.

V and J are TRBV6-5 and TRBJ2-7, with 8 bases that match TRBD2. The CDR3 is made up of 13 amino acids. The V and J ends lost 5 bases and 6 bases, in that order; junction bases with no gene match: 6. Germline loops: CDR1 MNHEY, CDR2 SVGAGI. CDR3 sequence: CASSPLGRVEQYF. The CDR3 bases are TGTGCCAGCAGTCCCCTCGGGAGGGTCGAGCAGTACTTC.

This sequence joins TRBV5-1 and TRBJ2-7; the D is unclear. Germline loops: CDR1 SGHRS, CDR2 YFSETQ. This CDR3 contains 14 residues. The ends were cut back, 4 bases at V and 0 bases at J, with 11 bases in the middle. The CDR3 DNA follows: TGCGCCAGCAGCCAGCAGTCTAGCTCCTACGAGCAGTACTTC. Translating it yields CASSQQSSSYEQYF.

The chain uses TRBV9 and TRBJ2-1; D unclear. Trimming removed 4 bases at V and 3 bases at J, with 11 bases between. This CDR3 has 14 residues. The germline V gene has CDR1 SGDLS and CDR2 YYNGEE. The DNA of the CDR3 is TGTGCCAGCAGCCTCGGGCGGCACTACAATGAGCAGTTCTTC. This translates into CASSLGRHYNEQFF.

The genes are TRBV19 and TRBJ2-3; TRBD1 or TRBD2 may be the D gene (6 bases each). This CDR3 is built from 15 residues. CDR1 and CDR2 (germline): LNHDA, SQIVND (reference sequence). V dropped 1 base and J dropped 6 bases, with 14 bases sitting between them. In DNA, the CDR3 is TGTGCCAGTAGTATAGTACGGGGGCTTGGGGATACGCAGTATTTT. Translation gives CASSIVRGLGDTQYF.

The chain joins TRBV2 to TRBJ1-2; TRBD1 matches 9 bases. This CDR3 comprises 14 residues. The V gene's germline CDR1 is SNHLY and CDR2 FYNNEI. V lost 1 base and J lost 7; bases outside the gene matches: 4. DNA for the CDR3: TGTGCCAGCAGTGAAGAACAGGGGGCAGGTGGCTACACCTTC. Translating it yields CASSEEQGAGGYTF.